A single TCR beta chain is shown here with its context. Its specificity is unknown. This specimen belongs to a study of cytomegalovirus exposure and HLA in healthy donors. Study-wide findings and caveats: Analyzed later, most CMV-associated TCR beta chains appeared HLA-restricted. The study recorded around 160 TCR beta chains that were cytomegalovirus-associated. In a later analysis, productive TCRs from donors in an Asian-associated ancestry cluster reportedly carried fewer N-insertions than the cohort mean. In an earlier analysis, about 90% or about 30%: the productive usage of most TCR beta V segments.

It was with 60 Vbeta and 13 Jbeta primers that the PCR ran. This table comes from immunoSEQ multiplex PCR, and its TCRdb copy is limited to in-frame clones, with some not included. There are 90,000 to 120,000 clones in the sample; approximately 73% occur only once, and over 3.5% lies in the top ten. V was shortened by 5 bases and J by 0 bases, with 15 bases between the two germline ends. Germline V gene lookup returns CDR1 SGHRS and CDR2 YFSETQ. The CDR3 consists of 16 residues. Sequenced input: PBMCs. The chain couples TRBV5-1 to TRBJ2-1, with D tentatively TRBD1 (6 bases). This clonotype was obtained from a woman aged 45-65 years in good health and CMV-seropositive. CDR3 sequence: CASRSLGGGSYNEQFF. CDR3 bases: TGCGCCAGCAGGTCCCTTGGGGGCGGCTCCTACAATGAGCAGTTCTTC.